The present T cell receptor (beta chain) was sequenced within a study of T cell clusters in autoimmune cytopenias. At the level of the study: A median of roughly 53,000 TRB reads per sample yielded a median around 2,500 distinct clonotypes.

The CDR3 is made up of 17 amino acids. Germline assignment: CDR1 SGHNT and CDR2 YYREEE (reference sequence). Regarding the study as a whole: The cluster-lack signature was not seen for secondary cytopenia versus chronic lymphocytic leukemia.

Note on this clonotype: As yet, its antigen is unknown.

Each sample's input was 200 to 300 ng genomic DNA, 38,000 or so genome equivalents. TRB rearrangements were amplified by touch-down multiplex PCR with mixed TRB-A/B primers. TCRdb reanalyzed the multiplex PCR reads, giving one entry per CDR3 protein sequence and no DNA. Its clone listing holds 7,500 to 8,000 distinct CDR3 sequences. These same records also appear under a second study, on T cell repertoires in aging, cancer and after chemotherapy. That study adds: Six age groups, ranging from 30 or younger to 70 or older, included the donors. Hematological cancer patients had lymphoid organ infiltration that may impair thymic emigration or T cell expansion.

The source of this sequence is a human donor with an autoimmune cytopenia or autoimmune hepatitis (not recorded which). Sequencing was done on a sample of peripheral blood. The chain combines TRBV5-4 with TRBJ2-5; there is no DNA to check the TCRdb D call of TRBD1. CDR3 region: CASSQDPGGRNQETQYF. Together with reference TRBV5-4 and TRBJ2-5, the CDR3 gives the full variable domain: ETGVTQSPTHLIKTRGQQVTLRCSSQSGHNTVSWYQQALGQGPQFIFQYYREEENGRGNFPPRFSGLQFPNYSSELNVNALELDDSALYLCASSQDPGGRNQETQYFGPGTRLLVL.